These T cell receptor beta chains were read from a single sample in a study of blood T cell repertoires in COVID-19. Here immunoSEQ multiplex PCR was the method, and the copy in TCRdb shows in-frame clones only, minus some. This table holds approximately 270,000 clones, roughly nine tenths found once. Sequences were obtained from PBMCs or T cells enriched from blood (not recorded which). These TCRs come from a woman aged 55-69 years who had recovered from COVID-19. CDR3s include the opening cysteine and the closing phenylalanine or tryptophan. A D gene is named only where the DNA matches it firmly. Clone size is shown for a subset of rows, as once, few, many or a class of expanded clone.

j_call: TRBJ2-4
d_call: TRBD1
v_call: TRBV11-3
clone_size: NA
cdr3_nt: TGTGCCAGCAGCTCAGGGGGTGACATTCAGTACTTC
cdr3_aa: CASSSGGDIQYF

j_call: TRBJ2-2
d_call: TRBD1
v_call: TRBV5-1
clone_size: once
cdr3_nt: TGCGCCAGCAGCTTGGGAGGGGGCCGGGCCGGGGAGCTGTTTTTT
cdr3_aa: CASSLGGGRAGELFF

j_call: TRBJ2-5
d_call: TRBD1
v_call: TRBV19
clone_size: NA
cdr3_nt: TGTGCCAGTAGCCGGTTGAGACAGGGATTAGGGATAGAGACCCAGTACTTC
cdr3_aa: CASSRLRQGLGIETQYF

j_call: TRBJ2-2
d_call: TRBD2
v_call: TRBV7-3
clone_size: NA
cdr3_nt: TGTGCCAGCACCCTATACGGGGGGGCGAACACCGGGGAGCTGTTTTTT
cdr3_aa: CASTLYGGANTGELFF

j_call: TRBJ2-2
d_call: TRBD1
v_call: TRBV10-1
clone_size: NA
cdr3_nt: TGCGCCAGCAGTGAGTCTAGGGGGCAGAACACCGGGGAGCTGTTTTTT
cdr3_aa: CASSESRGQNTGELFF

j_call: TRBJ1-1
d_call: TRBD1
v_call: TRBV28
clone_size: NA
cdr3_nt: TGTGCCAGCAGTTTGGTCCTCACAGGGGGTGGCACTGAAGCTTTCTTT
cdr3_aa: CASSLVLTGGGTEAFF

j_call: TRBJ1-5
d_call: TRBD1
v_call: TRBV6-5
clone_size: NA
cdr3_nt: TGTGCCAGCAGTTTGGACAGGGGGAATCTGCCCCAGCATTTT
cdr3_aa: CASSLDRGNLPQHF

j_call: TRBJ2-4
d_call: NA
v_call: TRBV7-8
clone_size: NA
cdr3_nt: TGTGCCAGCAGCCGAGTGGGAGGCAGCGCTAGTAATCGAGCCAAAAACATTCAGTACTTC
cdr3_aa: CASSRVGGSASNRAKNIQYF

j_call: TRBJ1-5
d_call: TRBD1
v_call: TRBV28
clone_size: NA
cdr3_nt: TGTGCCAGCAGTTTAAGGAGCAGGGGGACCAATCAGCCCCAGCATTTT
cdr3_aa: CASSLRSRGTNQPQHF

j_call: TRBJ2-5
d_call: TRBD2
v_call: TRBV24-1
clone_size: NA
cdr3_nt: TGTGCCACCAGTGCTGGACTAGGCGTCCGAGAGACCCAGTACTTC
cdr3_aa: CATSAGLGVRETQYF

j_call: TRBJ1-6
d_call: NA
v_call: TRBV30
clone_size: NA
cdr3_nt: TGTGCCTGGACAGACAGCCATAATTCACCCCTCCACTTT
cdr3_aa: CAWTDSHNSPLHF

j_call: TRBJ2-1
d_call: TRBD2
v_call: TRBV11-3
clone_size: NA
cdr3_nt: TGTGCCAGCAGCTTAGATTGGACTAGCGAGTACAATGAGCAGTTCTTC
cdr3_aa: CASSLDWTSEYNEQFF

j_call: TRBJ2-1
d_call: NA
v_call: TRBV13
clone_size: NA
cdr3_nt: TGTGCCAGCAGCTTCGAGCTCCGTGACAGGACCAATGAGCAGTTCTTC
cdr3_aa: CASSFELRDRTNEQFF

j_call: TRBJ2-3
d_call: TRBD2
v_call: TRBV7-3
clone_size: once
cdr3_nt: TGTGCCAGCAGCCCCCGACTAGCGGGGATGTATACGCAGTATTTT
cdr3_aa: CASSPRLAGMYTQYF

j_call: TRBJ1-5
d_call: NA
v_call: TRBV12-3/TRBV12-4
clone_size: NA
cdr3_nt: TGTGCCAGCTCCTTGGCCAGACATAAAGAACATTTT
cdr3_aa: CASSLARHKEHF

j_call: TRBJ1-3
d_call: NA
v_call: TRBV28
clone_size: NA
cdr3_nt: TGTGCCACCACAGGTTCTGTAAACACCATATATTTT
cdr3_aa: CATTGSVNTIYF

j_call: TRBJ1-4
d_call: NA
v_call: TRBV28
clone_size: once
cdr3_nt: TGTGCCAGCAGAAGATCAAGCCCTAATGAAAAACTGTTTTTT
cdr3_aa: CASRRSSPNEKLFF

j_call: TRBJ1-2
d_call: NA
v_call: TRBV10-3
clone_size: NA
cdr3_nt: TGTGCCATCAGTGAGTCGTCAGGGTCCTTAGGCTACACCTTC
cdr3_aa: CAISESSGSLGYTF

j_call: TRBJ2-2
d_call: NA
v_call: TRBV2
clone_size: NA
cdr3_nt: TGTGCCAGCAGTGAAGAGTCGAGCACCGGGGAGCTGTTTTTT
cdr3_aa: CASSEESSTGELFF

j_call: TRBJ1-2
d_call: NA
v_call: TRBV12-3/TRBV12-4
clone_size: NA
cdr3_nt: TGTGCCAGCAGTTTAGGGGGAGTTGGGGGCTACACCTTC
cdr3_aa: CASSLGGVGGYTF

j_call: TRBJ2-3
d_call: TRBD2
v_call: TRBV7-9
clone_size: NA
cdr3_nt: TGTGCCAGCAGCTTGATGAGCGGGGGGGGAGATACGCAGTATTTT
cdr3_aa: CASSLMSGGGDTQYF

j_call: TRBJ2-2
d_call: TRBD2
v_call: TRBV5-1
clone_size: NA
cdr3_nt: TGCGCCAGCAGCGTGAACCCTAGCGGGGGAAGGGCCGGGGAGCTGTTTTTT
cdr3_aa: CASSVNPSGGRAGELFF

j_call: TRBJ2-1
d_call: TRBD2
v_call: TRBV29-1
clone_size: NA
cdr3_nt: TGCAGCGTGGCCTCACTAGCGGGAGGTCTATACAATGAGCAGTTCTTC
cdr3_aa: CSVASLAGGLYNEQFF

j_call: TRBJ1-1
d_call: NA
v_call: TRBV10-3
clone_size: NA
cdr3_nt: TGTGCCATCAGTGACCACGGGTCTTACTCAAAGAACACTGAAGCTTTCTTT
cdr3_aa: CAISDHGSYSKNTEAFF

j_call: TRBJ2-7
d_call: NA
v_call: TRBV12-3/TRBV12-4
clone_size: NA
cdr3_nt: TGTGCCAGCAGTTTAGCAGCGGCCGAGCAGTACTTC
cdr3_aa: CASSLAAAEQYF

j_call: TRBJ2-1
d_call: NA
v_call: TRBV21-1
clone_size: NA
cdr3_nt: TGTGCCAGCAACTCTAAAGGGATAGGCGGGGGCCTCAATGAGCAGTTCTTC
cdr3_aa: CASNSKGIGGGLNEQFF

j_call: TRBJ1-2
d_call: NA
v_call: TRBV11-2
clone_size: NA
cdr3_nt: TGTGCCAGCAGCCCAGACGGGGGAGGCTATGGCTACACCTTC
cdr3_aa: CASSPDGGGYGYTF

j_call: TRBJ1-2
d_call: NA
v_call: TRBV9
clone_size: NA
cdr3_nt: TGTGCCAGCAGCGTAGCCCCGGGGAGGCCATATGGCTACACCTTC
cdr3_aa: CASSVAPGRPYGYTF

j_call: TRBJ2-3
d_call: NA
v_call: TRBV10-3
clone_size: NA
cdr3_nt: TGTGCCATCAGTGAGTCCTTAGCGGGCACAGATACGCAGTATTTT
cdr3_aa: CAISESLAGTDTQYF

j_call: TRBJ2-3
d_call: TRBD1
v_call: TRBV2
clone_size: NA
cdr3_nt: TGTGCCAGCAGTGAAGCCCGACAGGGCCCAGATACGCAGTATTTT
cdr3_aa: CASSEARQGPDTQYF

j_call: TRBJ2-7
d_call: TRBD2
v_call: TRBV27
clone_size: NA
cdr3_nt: TGTGCCAGCTATGGACTAGCGGACTACGAGCAGTACTTC
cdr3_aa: CASYGLADYEQYF

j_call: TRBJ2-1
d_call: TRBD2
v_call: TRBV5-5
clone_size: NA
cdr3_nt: TGTGCCAGCAGGTGGACTAGCGGGGGGGCGTATGAGCAGTTCTTC
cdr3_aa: CASRWTSGGAYEQFF

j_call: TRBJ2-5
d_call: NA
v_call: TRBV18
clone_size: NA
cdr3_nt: TGTGCCAGCTCACCAGGGGGGTCCTCACTCCAAGAGACCCAGTACTTC
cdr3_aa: CASSPGGSSLQETQYF